Detailed here is one T cell receptor beta chain. What it recognizes is unknown. Read sequence stops 3 residues before the CDR3 end, and the germline J gene provides the missing end. This entry is derived from a study of T cells in women clearing cervical HPV infection. General observations from the study: Cases carried less TRBV6-7 than controls: approximately 0.1% versus 0.16%. It is unknown whether associations predate infection; no effector/memory or HPV-specific sorting.

The CDR3 has 15 residues. Trimming took 4 bases from V and 4 from J; bases not matched to a gene: 9. CDR1 is MNHNS, CDR2 SASEGT, per germline. Clones were read by immunoSEQ multiplex PCR, and TCRdb kept only the in-frame ones, dropping some. This table lists tens of thousands of clones. Prevalent HPV16 infections were excluded; only incident single HPV16 infections included. This TCR came from a woman aged 18-70 years with a cervical HPV16 infection that either progressed to CIN3+ or cleared (not recorded which). The sample was blood buffy coat. The rearrangement links TRBV6-1 to TRBJ2-7; 8 nucleotides agree with TRBD1. The CDR3 here is CASSGLTGEVYEQYF. The covered CDR3 bases are TGTGCCAGCAGTGGACTGACAGGGGAGGTGTACGAG.